This T cell receptor (beta chain) is from a study of T cell responses to AZD1222 COVID-19 vaccine (dated by TCRdb to the early 2020s). Regarding the research as a whole: TCR sequencing was performed for 230 to 250 trial participants, of whom about 200 were given two doses of AZD1222 and 26 were given two doses of MenACWY control vaccine. Trial participants were enrolled by age into subgroups of 18-55, 56-69 and 70-plus years, and 148, 28 and 57 TCR-sequenced participants, respectively, were included in these subgroups.

The sample's time point label is to be understood as: baseline before first vaccination. The label giving this sample's treatment or condition can be read as: meningococcal conjugate vaccine given as trial control. Vaccinee samples came from UK trials COV001 and COV002, including a single-blind randomized controlled phase 2/3 trial of AZD1222 (ChAdOx1 nCoV-19) in healthy adults. Trial participant PBMC samples were collected at day 0 and day 28 after the second dose for TCRbeta chain sequencing. Regarding this clone: The antigen it binds to is not known. Base qualities are not at hand, and no much larger clone is one base apart.

The CDR3 regions of human TCRbeta chains were subjected to immunosequencing. The authors' analysis ran thus. Repertoire TCRs were matched against a reference library of SARS-CoV-2-specific TCRs generated with the MIRA antigen-specificity platform. Breadth was defined as the fraction of unique TCRs that were SARS-CoV-2-associated. Depth was defined as the fraction of total T cells that were SARS-CoV-2-associated. Each spike-specific TCR was assigned to its reactive spike region and to a CD4 or CD8 class using the MIRA data. Log10-transformed breadth and depth values were compared by one-way ANOVA with Sidak's multiple comparisons tests. Held by TCRdb, this immuneACCESS table contains in-frame sequences only and omits some clones. Under half of the omission traces to an unresolved V gene where checked; the cause of the rest is unknown. V and J calls plus clone size are reproduced from that table; the DNA served to infer D and trimming. Here the sample has roughly 77,000 clones; 92% occur a single time. 6% to 8.5% of the sample is held by the ten biggest clonotypes.

CDR1 and CDR2, looked up from the germline V gene, are SGHRS and YFSETQ. V is pruned by 4 bases and J by 1 base, leaving 7 bases of the junction without a gene match. The CDR3 spans 17 residues, from the cysteine through the phenylalanine. Only the CDR3 DNA stays, 51 bases, in frame from base 1. The investigation overall reported the following: No day 14 peak-response samples were available, so repertoires were characterized only after the peak T cell response. Only a handful of AZD1222 recipients were SARS-CoV-2 seropositive at baseline, limiting conclusions about previously exposed vaccinees. Most participants were white British and females outnumbered males, and the authors suggested that clonal diversity may have been underestimated. A significant rise in spike-specific TCR breadth and depth was observed after two AZD1222 doses relative to day 0 and relative to MenACWY recipients. CD4 TCRs associated with the vaccine covered the entire spike protein, and the dominant responses were in regions 160-218 and 743-854. Epitopes outside the regions mutated in the B.1.351 and B.1.1.7 variants were reportedly recognized by nearly half of the unique spike-specific TCRs. In the small 56-69-year group, the increase in depth fell short of significance, most likely because of low power.

The starting material was peripheral blood, obtained on day 0 of MenACWY control vaccination. The clonotype originates from an adult in good health. The V and J genes are TRBV5-1 and TRBJ1-5; 11 of the junction bases match TRBD1. The CDR3 region has the sequence CASSPGTGGWSNQPQHF. The nucleotide sequence is given as TGCGCCAGCAGCCCTGGGACAGGGGGATGGAGCAATCAGCCCCAGCATTTT.